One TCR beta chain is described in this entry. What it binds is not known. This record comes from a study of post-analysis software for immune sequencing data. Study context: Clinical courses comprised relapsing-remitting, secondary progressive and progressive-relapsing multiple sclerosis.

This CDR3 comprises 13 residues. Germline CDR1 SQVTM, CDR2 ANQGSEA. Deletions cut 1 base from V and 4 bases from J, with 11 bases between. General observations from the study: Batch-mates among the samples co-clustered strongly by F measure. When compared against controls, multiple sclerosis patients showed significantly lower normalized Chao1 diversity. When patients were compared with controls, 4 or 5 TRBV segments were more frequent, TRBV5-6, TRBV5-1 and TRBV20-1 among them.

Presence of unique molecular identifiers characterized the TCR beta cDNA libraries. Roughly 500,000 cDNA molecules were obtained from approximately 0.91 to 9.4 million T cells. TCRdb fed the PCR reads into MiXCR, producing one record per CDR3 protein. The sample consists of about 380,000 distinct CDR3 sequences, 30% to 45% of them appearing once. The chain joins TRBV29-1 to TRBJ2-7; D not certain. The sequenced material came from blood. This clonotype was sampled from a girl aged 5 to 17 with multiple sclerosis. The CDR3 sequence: CSVEGRNEYEQYF. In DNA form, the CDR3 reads TGCAGCGTTGAAGGCAGGAATGAATACGAGCAGTACTTC.